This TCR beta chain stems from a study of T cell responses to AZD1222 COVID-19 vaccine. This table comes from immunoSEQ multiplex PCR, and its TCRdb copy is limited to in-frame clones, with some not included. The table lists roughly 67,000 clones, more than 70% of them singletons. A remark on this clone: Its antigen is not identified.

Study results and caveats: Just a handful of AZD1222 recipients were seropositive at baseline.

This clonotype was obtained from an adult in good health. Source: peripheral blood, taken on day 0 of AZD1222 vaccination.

This chain's CDR3 is CASSLAGGMNTEAFF. For the CDR3, the DNA is TGTGCCAGCAGCTTGGCTGGAGGGATGAACACTGAAGCTTTCTTT. V and J are TRBV5-4 and TRBJ1-1; D is unresolved. Germline values: CDR1 SGHNT, CDR2 YYREEE (reference sequence). V lost 0 bases and J lost 0, with 9 bases in between. The CDR3 covers 15 residues.